These 18 T cell receptor beta chains came from one sample sequenced in a study of neurological immune-mediated disorders. TCRdb recomputed calls from the 5' RACE reads with MiXCR, one row per CDR3 protein. Among more than 25,000 distinct CDR3 sequences listed, approximately 4.1% were seen once. The material sequenced was CD4+ T cells from blood. The receptors here all came from a woman aged 40-49 years in good health.

Only one count was recorded for this clonotype. The chain joins TRBV18 to TRBJ1-1; 8 bases align to TRBD1. Germline V gene lookup returns CDR1 KGHSH and CDR2 LQKENI. V gave up 3 bases and J gave up 6 bases; unmatched junction bases: 3. This CDR3 region has 13 residues. The CDR3 DNA reads TGTGCCAGCTCACCGACAGGGGAGTCTGAAGCTTTCTTT. Protein sequence: CASSPTGESEAFF.

This clonotype was recorded many times. The chain recombines TRBV5-1 with TRBJ2-3; D ambiguous. This CDR3 spans 17 amino acids. Trimming removed 2 bases from V and 0 bases from J, with 16 bases in between. CDR1 is SGHRS, CDR2 YFSETQ, per germline. The DNA of the CDR3 is TGCGCCAGCAGCTTTCCCCAGTACACCGTTAGCACAGATACGCAGTATTTT. Translating it yields CASSFPQYTVSTDTQYF.

Within the sample, this clonotype is medium-sized. This chain connects TRBV5-1 to TRBJ2-5, with 9 bases that match TRBD1. Germline lookup yields CDR1 SGHRS and CDR2 YFSETQ. The CDR3 covers 16 residues. J gave up 1 base and V 0 bases, and 4 bases lay outside the gene matches. The CDR3 here is CASSLEVTGGQETQYF. The CDR3 nucleotides read TGCGCCAGCAGCTTGGAGGTGACAGGGGGCCAAGAGACCCAGTACTTC.

Ten or more counts support this clonotype. The V call is TRBV25-1, the J call TRBJ1-5, with D hard to call. Germline V gives CDR1 MGHDK, CDR2 SYGVNS. CDR3 size: 13 residues. V lost 3 bases and J 11 bases, leaving 14 bases between the germline ends. The CDR3 nucleotides read TGTGCCAGCAGTGACTCGTTAGGGTCATCCCAGCATTTT. This gives the protein CASSDSLGSSQHF.

This chain uses TRBV30 with TRBJ1-1; D might be TRBD1 (5 bases). Germline V CDR1 and CDR2: GTSNPN, SVGIG (reference sequence). V was cut by 0 bases and J by 5 bases, with 10 bases left in between. The CDR3 is 13 amino acids. The CDR3 nucleotides read TGTGCCTGGAGTGTAGCGGGGGGAACTGAAGCTTTCTTT. The encoded protein is CAWSVAGGTEAFF. The whole variable domain, remainder taken from reference TRBV30 and TRBJ1-1, is SQTIHQWPATLVQPVGSPLSLECTVEGTSNPNLYWYRQAAGRGLQLLFYSVGIGQISSEVPQNLSASRPQDRQFILSSKKLLLSDSGFYLCAWSVAGGTEAFFGQGTRLTVV.

The table lists this clonotype with many counts. The chain recombines TRBV11-2 with TRBJ1-3; D uncertain. With 1 base removed from V and 4 bases from J, the gap between germline ends came to 8 bases. The length of the CDR3 is 14 residues. Germline-derived CDR1 and CDR2 are SGHAT and FQNNGV. The CDR3 here is CASSLGRIGNTIYF. In DNA form, the CDR3 reads TGTGCCAGCAGCTTAGGAAGGATCGGAAACACCATATATTTT.

This clonotype was counted many times. The rearrangement joins TRBV20-1 to TRBJ2-5, with D perhaps given as TRBD1 or TRBD2 (5 bases each). Per germline, CDR1 DFQATT and CDR2 SNEGSKA (reference sequence). The ends were cut back, 3 bases at V and 3 bases at J, with 20 bases in the middle. The CDR3 has 16 amino acids. The DNA for the CDR3 is TGCAGTGCTAGTGCCCAGGGCGGCCGGGGCAAAGAGACCCAGTACTTC. It translates to CSASAQGGRGKETQYF.

This clonotype was observed many times. The rearrangement links TRBV5-6 to TRBJ2-7; D unresolved. This CDR3 region has 16 residues. V was shortened by 0 bases and J by 2 bases, with 15 bases between the two germline ends. Germline V gives CDR1 SGHDT, CDR2 YYEEEE. The chain's CDR3 is CASSLEGPGPTYEQYF. The CDR3 DNA reads as TGTGCCAGCAGCTTGGAAGGACCTGGGCCAACCTACGAGCAGTACTTC.

This clonotype was seen at least ten times. The rearrangement links TRBV12-3 or TRBV12-4 to TRBJ2-3; 8 bases map to TRBD2. Losses at the gene ends were 1 base for V and 1 base for J; bases not matched to a gene: 4. The CDR3 spans 16 residues. CDR3 nucleotide sequence: TGTGCCAGCAGTTTAGAGACAGCGGGGGGCACAGATACGCAGTATTTT. It specifies CASSLETAGGTDTQYF.

This clonotype was seen ten or more times. The gene calls are TRBV20-1 and TRBJ2-1; 10 nucleotides line up with TRBD2. Unmatched junction bases numbered 11, after V lost 3 bases and J lost 15 bases. The CDR3 is 13 residues long. Germline CDR1 reads DFQATT; CDR2 reads SNEGSKA (reference sequence). Here the CDR3 reads CSASLSLAGVGFF. The DNA for the CDR3 is TGCAGTGCTAGTTTGAGCCTAGCGGGAGTTGGGTTCTTC.

In its sample, this clonotype was seen many times. This sequence joins TRBV20-1 and TRBJ1-4; tentative D call: TRBD1 (5 bases). V was trimmed by 4 bases and J by 12 bases, leaving 15 bases between them. In germline, CDR1 is DFQATT, CDR2 SNEGSKA (reference sequence). The CDR3 consists of 12 residues. Here the CDR3 DNA reads TGCAGTGCTAAAGCCAGGGTTGTACAACTGTTTTTT. Translated: CSAKARVVQLFF.

In its sample, this clonotype was seen many times. The V call is TRBV5-1, the J call TRBJ2-7; 10 nucleotides line up with TRBD2. With V trimmed by 0 bases and J by 6 bases, 6 bases remained unmatched. The germline V gene encodes CDR1 SGHRS and CDR2 YFSETQ. The CDR3 runs to 15 residues. CDR3 DNA sequence: TGCGCCAGCAGCTTGGCGGCTAGCGGGAGCCTCGAGCAGTACTTC. Translation gives CASSLAASGSLEQYF.

This clonotype has a count of ten or more. The V call is TRBV14, the J call TRBJ2-1, with D possibly being TRBD2 (5 bases). This CDR3 is 21 amino acids long. V shed 5 bases and J shed 0 bases, with 29 bases lying between them. Germline loops: CDR1 SGHDN, CDR2 FVKESK. This CDR3 reads CASSGERSSRTGLSSYNEQFF. CDR3 DNA sequence: TGTGCCAGCAGCGGAGAGAGGTCTAGCAGAACTGGCTTGAGCTCCTACAATGAGCAGTTCTTC. The full variable domain, rest sourced from reference TRBV14 and TRBJ2-1, is EAGVTQFPSHSVIEKGQTVTLRCDPISGHDNLYWYRRVMGKEIKFLLHFVKESKQDESGMPNNRFLAERTGGTYSTLKVQPAELEDSGVYFCASSGERSSRTGLSSYNEQFFGPGTRLTVL.

This clonotype was picked up many times. The chain combines TRBV20-1 with TRBJ1-1, with 7 bases identical to TRBD1. V gave up 5 bases and J gave up 4 bases; unmatched junction bases: 10. There are 14 residues in the CDR3. Germline V CDR1 and CDR2: DFQATT, SNEGSKA (reference sequence). The CDR3 bases are TGCAGTGCTTTTACCGGGACAGTCTCCACTGAAGCTTTCTTT. This codes for CSAFTGTVSTEAFF.

Only a few counts were recorded for this clonotype. The rearrangement links TRBV18 to TRBJ1-5, with D possibly matching TRBD1 (6 bases). The CDR3 runs to 14 residues. Germline V gene lookup returns CDR1 KGHSH and CDR2 LQKENI. Trimming removed 5 bases from V and 6 bases from J, with 14 bases in between. CDR3 region: CASSSRDTVQPQHF. DNA of the CDR3: TGTGCCAGCTCAAGTCGGGACACGGTTCAGCCCCAGCATTTT. The variable domain in full, with the rest retrieved from reference TRBV18 and TRBJ1-5, is NAGVMQNPRHLVRRRGQEARLRCSPMKGHSHVYWYRQLPEEGLKFMVYLQKENIIDESGMPKERFSAEFPKEGPSILRIQQVVRGDSAAYFCASSSRDTVQPQHFGDGTRLSIL.

At least ten counts were recorded for this clonotype. The chain has TRBV6-5 and TRBJ2-5; D is undetermined. The V and J ends lost 5 bases and 5 bases respectively, with 12 bases between them. Germline V gene data show CDR1 as MNHEY and CDR2 as SVGAGI. The CDR3 has 13 amino acids. Here the CDR3 reads CASSGQVAETQYF. The CDR3 region has the DNA TGTGCCAGCAGTGGGCAGGTGGCGGAGACCCAGTACTTC.

This clonotype was seen many times. The chain couples TRBV20-1 to TRBJ1-1; D unresolved. The CDR3 is made up of 13 amino acids. Germline CDR1 reads DFQATT; CDR2 reads SNEGSKA (reference sequence). The V end lost 6 bases, the J end lost 1 base, and 12 bases lay between the germline ends. The CDR3 DNA sequence: TGCAGTGCGGATGGTCTTGGGAACACTGAAGCTTTCTTT. This gives the protein CSADGLGNTEAFF.

This clonotype has a count of ten or more. This sequence joins TRBV5-1 and TRBJ2-1, with 12 bases that match TRBD1. The CDR3 extends over 15 amino acids. Germline CDR1 reads SGHRS; CDR2 reads YFSETQ. V was pared by 4 bases and J by 8 bases, with 7 bases of the junction left unmatched. Here the CDR3 DNA reads TGCGCCAGCAGCCCTACCGGGACAGGGGGCGATGAGCAGTTCTTC. This encodes CASSPTGTGGDEQFF.